The rows below give T cell receptor beta chains drawn from one sample of a study of tumor-infiltrating lymphocytes in oesophageal squamous cell carcinoma. A single record per CDR3 protein comes from TCRdb applying MiXCR to the PCR reads. The sample shows 15,000 to 20,000 distinct CDR3 sequences, approximately 43% of them seen only once. Sequencing was done on a sample of blood. Receptor source: a female donor with esophageal squamous cell carcinoma. Each CDR3 is given with its conserved first and last residue. The D gene is left open where the match is weak. Not all rows give a size; the values are once, few, many and, for expanded clones, a class.

d_call j_call v_call clone_size cdr3_nt cdr3_aa
TRBD2 TRBJ2-5 TRBV7-3 few TGTGCCAGCAGCTTAACTTCCGGACTAGCTAGCGAGACCCAGTACTTC CASSLTSGLASETQYF
TRBD2 TRBJ2-3 TRBV11-2 . TGTGCCAGCAGCCCGACCCGGAAGCGGGATACCACAGATACGCAGTATTTT CASSPTRKRDTTDTQYF
. TRBJ2-5 TRBV28 . TGTGCCAGCAGTTTATTGGGTAGAATACCAGAGACCCAGTACTTC CASSLLGRIPETQYF
TRBD1 TRBJ2-7 TRBV4-1 many TGCGCCAGCAGCCATCCTCGGGACAGGGGAATCTACGAGCAGTACTTC CASSHPRDRGIYEQYF
TRBD1 TRBJ2-2 TRBV7-9 . TGTGCCAGCAGCTTAGGAGGGGGCGCGTTCGACGGGGAGCTGTTTTTT CASSLGGGAFDGELFF
TRBD1 TRBJ1-2 TRBV4-1 many TGCGCCAGCAGCCATCCCCGGGACAGGGGGTCCTATGGCTACACCTTC CASSHPRDRGSYGYTF
. TRBJ2-3 TRBV19 . TGTGCCAGTACCAAAAAAGGGGCGCGCACAGATACGCAGTATTTT CASTKKGARTDTQYF
. TRBJ1-1 TRBV2 many TGTGCCAGCAGGGCGATACAGGCTGCTGAAGCTTTCTTT CASRAIQAAEAFF
. TRBJ2-1 TRBV11-2 . TGTGCCAGCAGCTTAGGACAGAGCTCCTATAATTCACCCCTCCACTTC CASSLGQSSYNSPLHF
. TRBJ1-5 TRBV10-3 . TGTGCCATCAGGGGGGCAGGGGATCAGCCCCAGCATTTT CAIRGAGDQPQHF
TRBD1 TRBJ1-2 TRBV6-1 many TGTGCCAGCAGCACCGGGACAGGGGCGAACTATGGCTACACCTTC CASSTGTGANYGYTF
. TRBJ2-5 TRBV6-1 . TGTGCCAGCGGAATCTCGGGACACCAAGAGACCCAGTACTTC CASGISGHQETQYF
. TRBJ1-4 TRBV7-9 medium-sized TGTGCCAGCAGCCAAGGAGGGGCTCATGAAAAACTGTTTTTT CASSQGGAHEKLFF
. TRBJ2-3 TRBV7-3 few TGTGCCAGCAGCTTGAATGGCCTCACAGATACGCAGTATTTT CASSLNGLTDTQYF
. TRBJ2-7 TRBV6-1 many TGTGCCAGCAACACCGGGGGTTTCGGATTTTACGAGCAGTACTTC CASNTGGFGFYEQYF
TRBD2 TRBJ2-3 TRBV5-1 . TGCGCCAGCAGCTTGGGGCTAGCGGGGGCCCCAGATACGCAGTATTTT CASSLGLAGAPDTQYF
. TRBJ2-1 TRBV10-3 few TGTGCCATCAGTGGTACTCTAGCGCCGAGCTCCTACAATGAGCAGTTCTTC CAISGTLAPSSYNEQFF
TRBD1 TRBJ1-2 TRBV5-4 many TGTGCCAGCAGCCCCAGACAGGGGAGGAACTATGGCTACACCTTC CASSPRQGRNYGYTF
TRBD1 TRBJ1-4 TRBV3-1 few TGTGCCAGCAGCCTCGACAGGGAGGGACTGTTTTTT CASSLDREGLFF
TRBD1 TRBJ2-7 TRBV9 few TGTGCCAGCAGCAACAGGGACAGCCTCTTACAGTACTTC CASSNRDSLLQYF
TRBD2 TRBJ2-3 TRBV7-2 . TGTGCCAGCAGCCGTACGGGACTAGGCACAGATACGCAGTATTTT CASSRTGLGTDTQYF
. TRBJ2-2 TRBV14 . TGTGCCAGCAGCCAAGAGATGCCTTCGAGACCCTGGAGTGGCGGGGAGCTGTTTTTT CASSQEMPSRPWSGGELFF
TRBD2 TRBJ2-2 TRBV19 . TGTGCCAGTAGTATAGTGGCTAGCGGGAGGGCCGGGGACACCGGGGAGCTGTTTTTT CASSIVASGRAGDTGELFF
. TRBJ2-3 TRBV28 many TGTGCCATACTAGCTATAGATACGCAGTATTTT CAILAIDTQYF
. TRBJ1-2 TRBV2 many TGTGCCAGCAGTGTGTCGGGGGCTGGCTATGGCTACACCTTC CASSVSGAGYGYTF
TRBD2 TRBJ2-1 TRBV28 . TGTGCCAGCAGTTTAACGGCGGGGGGCTCCTACAATGAGCAGTTCTTC CASSLTAGGSYNEQFF
TRBD2 TRBJ2-4 TRBV20-1 . TGCAGTGCTGAGCGTAGCGGGAGCTACAATGAGCAGTACTTC CSAERSGSYNEQYF
. TRBJ1-2 TRBV11-2 many TGTGCCAGCAGCTTAGCAACAACTACTAACTATGGCTACACCTTC CASSLATTTNYGYTF
. TRBJ2-1 TRBV7-6 . TGTGCCAGCAGCTTAAGGAGGGGGGACTCGCTCGGCTACAATGAGCAGTTCTTC CASSLRRGDSLGYNEQFF
. TRBJ2-1 TRBV7-9 . TGTGCCAGCAGCCCCGAGGACTACCTAGCCTACAATGAGCAGTTCTTC CASSPEDYLAYNEQFF
. TRBJ1-1 TRBV5-4 many TGTGCCAGCAGCTTGGCAGGGGCCGAACTCACTGAAGCTTTCTTT CASSLAGAELTEAFF
TRBD2 TRBJ2-1 TRBV4-3 . TGCGCCAGCAGCCTCCGACTAGCGGGAGGGGACAATGAGCAGTTCTTC CASSLRLAGGDNEQFF
TRBD1 TRBJ2-1 TRBV6-1 medium-sized TGTGCCAGCAGTATGACAGGGTACAATGAGCAGTTCTTC CASSMTGYNEQFF
TRBD2 TRBJ2-7 TRBV5-1 . TGCGCCAGCAGCTTACAGCGGGGGGCCTCCTACGAGCAGTACTTC CASSLQRGASYEQYF
. TRBJ2-1 TRBV11-1 . TGTGCCAGCAGCTCGAGACTAGTCCCCTACAATGAGCAGTTCTTC CASSSRLVPYNEQFF
. TRBJ1-1 TRBV5-1 few TGCGCCAGCAGCTTGGGTCAGGGGCGAAACACTGAAGCTTTCTTT CASSLGQGRNTEAFF
. TRBJ1-1 TRBV3-1 many TGTGCCAGCAGCCCCCTTGGCGCGAGGAACACTGAAGCTTTCTTT CASSPLGARNTEAFF
. TRBJ2-7 TRBV7-2 . TGTGCCAGCAGCTTCGACCGGGACTCCTACGAGCAGTACTTC CASSFDRDSYEQYF
. TRBJ2-1 TRBV11-2 once TGTGCCAGCAGCTCCGGCTCCGATACGCAGTTCTTC CASSSGSDTQFF
TRBD1 TRBJ2-7 TRBV19 many TGTGCCAGTAGTGAAGGCAGGGGGACGGGGGAGCAGTACTTC CASSEGRGTGEQYF
TRBD1 TRBJ1-2 TRBV7-4 once TGTGCCAGCAGCTTAGTTCGACAGGGGAGGCTCTATGGCTACACCTTC CASSLVRQGRLYGYTF
. TRBJ2-3 TRBV7-2 medium-sized TGTGCCAGCCTCAGGAGCTATAGCACAGATACGCAGTATTTT CASLRSYSTDTQYF
. TRBJ2-1 TRBV7-8 . TGTGCCAGCAGCTTAGCGGGAGGGGGAGCGGATGAGCAGTTCTTC CASSLAGGGADEQFF
TRBD2 TRBJ2-2 TRBV6-6 . TGTGCCAGCAGTTGGGGGGACTATTACACCGGGGAGCTGTTTTTT CASSWGDYYTGELFF
TRBD2 TRBJ2-1 TRBV7-9 . TGTGCCAGCAGCTTAGATGGGGGACTAGTAGGAGGTGAGCAGTTCTTC CASSLDGGLVGGEQFF
TRBD1 TRBJ2-5 TRBV6-1 . TGTGCCAGCAGTGAATTGACAGGGGGCGCTTCTGGGGAGACCCAGTACTTC CASSELTGGASGETQYF
. TRBJ2-6 TRBV6-1 . TGTGCCAGCAGATTAGGGGGTTCTGGGGCCAACGTCCTGACTTTC CASRLGGSGANVLTF
TRBD2 TRBJ2-3 TRBV28 many TGTGCCAGCAGAACTCCGGGACTAGCGGGAGGTAGGACAGATACGCAGTATTTT CASRTPGLAGGRTDTQYF
. TRBJ2-5 TRBV6-8 . TGTGCCAGCAGTTACGGGAGATGGGAGACCCAGTACTTC CASSYGRWETQYF
. TRBJ2-3 TRBV2 many TGTGCCAGCAGTGACGGGGGCGAGGATACGCAGTATTTT CASSDGGEDTQYF
. TRBJ1-1 TRBV2 many TGTGCCAGCCCCCGGACCCCGAACACTGAAGCTTTCTTT CASPRTPNTEAFF
. TRBJ1-2 TRBV7-9 . TGTGCCAGCAGCCAGGGACATGGTAACTATGGCTACACCTTC CASSQGHGNYGYTF
. TRBJ2-7 TRBV6-1 many TGTGCCAGCATCGTTTCGGGGGCTAACAATGAGCAGTACTTC CASIVSGANNEQYF
. TRBJ1-2 TRBV7-2 medium-sized TGTGCCAGCAGCATGGGAGGGGGGTCAGGCTACACCTTC CASSMGGGSGYTF
TRBD2 TRBJ2-1 TRBV6-1 . TGTGCCAGCAAATTGACTAGCGGGAGATTTAATGAGCAGTTCTTC CASKLTSGRFNEQFF
. TRBJ2-7 TRBV7-3 few TGTGCCAGCAGCGTCGACAGAGAACGTGAGCAGTACTTC CASSVDREREQYF
. TRBJ2-1 TRBV7-3 medium-sized TGTGCCAGCAGCCCCTACTTCCTAGGTAATGAGCAGTTCTTC CASSPYFLGNEQFF
. TRBJ2-7 TRBV27 many TGTGCCAGCAGGTCCCATGAGGGGCTAACCTACGAGCAGTACTTC CASRSHEGLTYEQYF
TRBD2 TRBJ2-2 TRBV11-2 . TGTGCCAGCAGCTTAAGGAGCGGGGGTTACACCGGGGAGCTGTTTTTT CASSLRSGGYTGELFF